This is a list of T cell receptor beta chains from one sample in a study of molecular identifiers for immune sequencing clone quantification. MiXCR was run by TCRdb on the PCR reads, yielding one entry per CDR3 protein. The data hold some 590,000 distinct CDR3 sequences, with roughly 23% observed a single time. Sequenced material: naive CD8+ T cells from blood, with Jurkat cell RNA spiked in. The receptor set was obtained from a human donor in good health. Some libraries in this study had Jurkat cell RNA spiked in. Both conserved end residues are part of each CDR3. Fields, in order: clone size, V gene, J gene, D gene, CDR3 DNA, CDR3 protein. The D gene is left open where the match is weak. Clone size is shown for a subset of rows, as once, few, many or a class of expanded clone.

clone_size: few
v_call: TRBV9
j_call: TRBJ1-1
d_call: .
cdr3_nt: TGTGCCAGCAGCGTAGAGGGGCCCGGCACTGAAGCTTTCTTT
cdr3_aa: CASSVEGPGTEAFF

clone_size: few
v_call: TRBV11-2
j_call: TRBJ1-1
d_call: TRBD1
cdr3_nt: TGTGCCAGCAGCCCCAGTTGGGACAGGGGAAACACTGAAGCTTTCTTT
cdr3_aa: CASSPSWDRGNTEAFF

clone_size: .
v_call: TRBV12-3/TRBV12-4
j_call: TRBJ1-1
d_call: .
cdr3_nt: TGTGCCACCAAGTCAAGCCACAAAGCTTTCTTT
cdr3_aa: CATKSSHKAFF

clone_size: .
v_call: TRBV6-2/TRBV6-3
j_call: TRBJ2-2
d_call: TRBD1
cdr3_nt: TGTGCCAGCTCGGACAGGGGTCAAAACACCGGGGAGCTGTTTTTT
cdr3_aa: CASSDRGQNTGELFF

clone_size: many
v_call: TRBV6-6
j_call: TRBJ1-1
d_call: .
cdr3_nt: TGTGCCAGCAGTTACCACCCCCGGACGAACACTGAAGCTTTCTTT
cdr3_aa: CASSYHPRTNTEAFF

clone_size: .
v_call: TRBV7-9
j_call: TRBJ2-3
d_call: TRBD1
cdr3_nt: TGTGCCAGCAGCTTAGTGAATCAGGGGGCTATAGATACGCAGTATTTT
cdr3_aa: CASSLVNQGAIDTQYF

clone_size: .
v_call: TRBV21-1
j_call: TRBJ2-3
d_call: .
cdr3_nt: TGTGCCAGCCTGGGTACGGGAAGCACAGATACGCAGTATTTT
cdr3_aa: CASLGTGSTDTQYF

clone_size: many
v_call: TRBV13
j_call: TRBJ2-4
d_call: .
cdr3_nt: TGTGCCAGCAGCCCGAGTAGATGGGCAGCCAAAAACATTCAGTACTTC
cdr3_aa: CASSPSRWAAKNIQYF

clone_size: many
v_call: TRBV28
j_call: TRBJ2-3
d_call: TRBD2
cdr3_nt: TGTGCCAGCAGTGAAGGACTAGCGGGAGTTGAAGATACGCAGTATTTT
cdr3_aa: CASSEGLAGVEDTQYF

clone_size: many
v_call: TRBV7-6
j_call: TRBJ2-3
d_call: TRBD2
cdr3_nt: TGTGCCAGCAGCTCTTTAGCGGGGTACACAGATACGCAGTATTTT
cdr3_aa: CASSSLAGYTDTQYF

clone_size: .
v_call: TRBV7-9
j_call: TRBJ1-2
d_call: .
cdr3_nt: TGTGCCAGCAGCGGCTGGGGGCCTAGTAACTATGGCTACACCTTC
cdr3_aa: CASSGWGPSNYGYTF

clone_size: .
v_call: TRBV6-5
j_call: TRBJ2-7
d_call: .
cdr3_nt: TGTGCCAGCAGAGGGATGTCCTACGAGCAGTACTTC
cdr3_aa: CASRGMSYEQYF

clone_size: .
v_call: TRBV6-6
j_call: TRBJ2-7
d_call: .
cdr3_nt: TGTGCCACCGCGGGATTAGGCTACGAGCAGTACTTC
cdr3_aa: CATAGLGYEQYF

clone_size: .
v_call: TRBV12-3/TRBV12-4
j_call: TRBJ2-1
d_call: .
cdr3_nt: TGTGCCAGCAGTTTAGGCAGGGTTAGCTACAATGAGCAGTTCTTC
cdr3_aa: CASSLGRVSYNEQFF

clone_size: many
v_call: TRBV10-3
j_call: TRBJ1-4
d_call: .
cdr3_nt: TGTGCCATCAGTGAATCCACAGATAATGAAAAACTGTTTTTT
cdr3_aa: CAISESTDNEKLFF

clone_size: .
v_call: TRBV13
j_call: TRBJ2-1
d_call: .
cdr3_nt: TGTGCCAGCAGCTTAGAGTATAGGAGTTCTGAGCAGTTCTTC
cdr3_aa: CASSLEYRSSEQFF

clone_size: .
v_call: TRBV28
j_call: TRBJ2-7
d_call: TRBD2
cdr3_nt: TGTGCCAGCAGTCTAGCGGGAGTACGCTGCGAGCAGTACTTC
cdr3_aa: CASSLAGVRCEQYF

clone_size: many
v_call: TRBV7-9
j_call: TRBJ2-3
d_call: .
cdr3_nt: TGTGCCAGCAGCTTAGTCGTGGGGACCACAGATACGCAGTATTTT
cdr3_aa: CASSLVVGTTDTQYF

clone_size: .
v_call: TRBV28
j_call: TRBJ1-5
d_call: TRBD1
cdr3_nt: TGTGTCAGCGGTGTGGACAGGGGGAGAGATCAGCCCCAGCATTTT
cdr3_aa: CVSGVDRGRDQPQHF

clone_size: many
v_call: TRBV12-3/TRBV12-4
j_call: TRBJ2-4
d_call: .
cdr3_nt: TGTGCCAGCAGCCAAGGGGAGCTAGCCAAAAACATTCAGTACTTC
cdr3_aa: CASSQGELAKNIQYF

clone_size: many
v_call: TRBV4-3
j_call: TRBJ1-6
d_call: .
cdr3_nt: TGCGCCAGCAGCCATGGAGACAGTCTTTCACCCCTCCACTTT
cdr3_aa: CASSHGDSLSPLHF

clone_size: many
v_call: TRBV28
j_call: TRBJ2-7
d_call: TRBD2
cdr3_nt: TGTGCCAGCAGTACGGGACTAGCGGGAAGAGCCTACGAGCAGTACTTC
cdr3_aa: CASSTGLAGRAYEQYF

clone_size: .
v_call: TRBV12-3/TRBV12-4
j_call: TRBJ2-7
d_call: .
cdr3_nt: TGTGCCAGCGGTCACACAGGGTCCGAGCAGTACTTC
cdr3_aa: CASGHTGSEQYF

clone_size: many
v_call: TRBV12-3/TRBV12-4
j_call: TRBJ2-3
d_call: .
cdr3_nt: TGTGCCGGTTCTCACGGCACAGATACGCAGTATTTT
cdr3_aa: CAGSHGTDTQYF

clone_size: many
v_call: TRBV20-1
j_call: TRBJ2-3
d_call: .
cdr3_nt: TGCAGTGCTAGGGAGAGGGCCCGCACAGATACGCAGTATTTT
cdr3_aa: CSARERARTDTQYF

clone_size: .
v_call: TRBV2
j_call: TRBJ1-2
d_call: .
cdr3_nt: TGTGCCAGCAAGGACCCAGACGACTATGGCTACACCTTC
cdr3_aa: CASKDPDDYGYTF

clone_size: few
v_call: TRBV19
j_call: TRBJ2-5
d_call: TRBD1
cdr3_nt: TGTGCCAGTAGTCTTGCCGAGGGACAGTCCCAAGAGACCCAGTACTTC
cdr3_aa: CASSLAEGQSQETQYF

clone_size: few
v_call: TRBV6-2/TRBV6-3
j_call: TRBJ2-1
d_call: .
cdr3_nt: TGTGCCAGCATGAGGGAGAGCTCCTACAATGAGCAGTTCTTC
cdr3_aa: CASMRESSYNEQFF

clone_size: .
v_call: TRBV4-1
j_call: TRBJ2-7
d_call: TRBD1
cdr3_nt: TGCGCCAGCAGCCAAGCCGAAGGGACAGGTCCATGGTACGAGCAGTACTTC
cdr3_aa: CASSQAEGTGPWYEQYF

clone_size: .
v_call: TRBV7-6
j_call: TRBJ1-2
d_call: TRBD1
cdr3_nt: TGTGCCACCAGGACAGGGAGTGACTACACCTTC
cdr3_aa: CATRTGSDYTF

clone_size: few
v_call: TRBV6-6
j_call: TRBJ1-2
d_call: TRBD1
cdr3_nt: TGTGCCAGTTCGGACAGGTCCTATGGCTACACCTTC
cdr3_aa: CASSDRSYGYTF

clone_size: many
v_call: TRBV4-3
j_call: TRBJ1-4
d_call: .
cdr3_nt: TGCGCCAGCAGCCAATATGGGACCAATGAAAAACTGTTTTTT
cdr3_aa: CASSQYGTNEKLFF

clone_size: many
v_call: TRBV4-3
j_call: TRBJ2-1
d_call: TRBD2
cdr3_nt: TGCGCCAGCAGCCAAGACCCGACTAGCCTGACCTACTTTAATGAGCAGTTCTTC
cdr3_aa: CASSQDPTSLTYFNEQFF

clone_size: many
v_call: TRBV6-5
j_call: TRBJ2-7
d_call: .
cdr3_nt: TGTGCCAGCAGCACGGACATCACCTACGAGCAGTACTTC
cdr3_aa: CASSTDITYEQYF

clone_size: many
v_call: TRBV9
j_call: TRBJ2-3
d_call: .
cdr3_nt: TGTGCCAGCAGCGTAGCGAGGAGAAGCACAGATACGCAGTATTTT
cdr3_aa: CASSVARRSTDTQYF

clone_size: .
v_call: TRBV15
j_call: TRBJ2-1
d_call: TRBD2
cdr3_nt: TGTGCCACCAGCGCGCGGGGGGCGGTGTACAATGAGCAGTTCTTC
cdr3_aa: CATSARGAVYNEQFF

clone_size: many
v_call: TRBV12-3/TRBV12-4
j_call: TRBJ1-1
d_call: .
cdr3_nt: TGTGCCAGCAAGGGGGTCTGGACTGAAGCTTTCTTT
cdr3_aa: CASKGVWTEAFF

clone_size: many
v_call: TRBV6-1
j_call: TRBJ2-6
d_call: .
cdr3_nt: TGTGCCAGCAGTGAAGTGACAACATTAAGCTCTGGGGCCAACGTCCTGACTTTC
cdr3_aa: CASSEVTTLSSGANVLTF

clone_size: many
v_call: TRBV20-1
j_call: TRBJ1-1
d_call: .
cdr3_nt: TGCAGTGCTAGAGAAGCAGGGATGAACACTGAAGCTTTCTTT
cdr3_aa: CSAREAGMNTEAFF

clone_size: many
v_call: TRBV19
j_call: TRBJ2-1
d_call: TRBD1
cdr3_nt: TGTGCCAGTAGTATAGGACAGGGTCTCTCCAATGAGCAGTTCTTC
cdr3_aa: CASSIGQGLSNEQFF